A single sample is the source of the 12 T cell receptor beta chains below, sequenced in a study of CD8 T cells in ankylosing spondylitis. TCRdb passed the 5' RACE reads through MiXCR, listing each CDR3 protein once. The data show 200,000 to 300,000 distinct CDR3 sequences, less than 10% seen once. The sample was blood, either unsorted or a sorted T cell fraction (not recorded which). These receptors were taken from a male donor with ankylosing spondylitis or in good health (not recorded which).

This clonotype was observed many times. V gene TRBV27 combines with J gene TRBJ2-7, with D tentatively TRBD1 (5 bases). V dropped 2 bases and J dropped 0 bases, with 14 bases sitting between them. The CDR3 has 16 residues. Looked up from germline, CDR1 is MNHEY and CDR2 is SMNVEV (reference sequence). Here the CDR3 DNA reads TGTGCCAGCAGTTTAAGACCAGGGCCGAGCTCCTACGAGCAGTACTTC. Amino acid sequence: CASSLRPGPSSYEQYF.

This clonotype was seen many times. The chain carries TRBV20-1 and TRBJ2-3; D is possibly TRBD1 (5 bases). V shed 6 bases and J shed 0 bases, with 10 bases lying between them. This CDR3 is built from 13 residues. The germline V gene has CDR1 DFQATT and CDR2 SNEGSKA (reference sequence). CDR3 loop: CSADAGSTDTQYF. The CDR3 region has the DNA TGCAGTGCGGACGCAGGGAGCACAGATACGCAGTATTTT.

This clonotype was counted between two and nine times. The chain uses TRBV5-1 and TRBJ2-3; D may be TRBD2 (6 bases). This CDR3 is 13 amino acids long. Germline assignment: CDR1 SGHRS and CDR2 YFSETQ. The V end was cut by 3 bases, the J end by 3 bases, with 8 bases between. The CDR3 spells CASSWAGTDTQYF. The CDR3 coding sequence is TGCGCCAGCAGCTGGGCGGGAACAGATACGCAGTATTTT.

On this clonotype itself: Being one base from a much bigger clone, this may be a read error. The chain employs TRBV20-1 and TRBJ1-2; possible D gene TRBD1, 6 bases. Germline values: CDR1 DFQATT, CDR2 SNEGSKA (reference sequence). The V and J ends lost 0 bases and 2 bases respectively, with 19 bases between them. The CDR3 runs 17 residues. The CDR3 sequence is CSARESRGRGPNYGYTF. The CDR3 coding sequence is TGCAGTGCTAGAGAATCCCGCGGCAGGGGCCCAAACTATGGCTACACCTTC.

This chain uses TRBV20-1 with TRBJ2-5; D may be TRBD1 (6 bases). CDR1 and CDR2 from the germline V gene are DFQATT and SNEGSKA (reference sequence). Trimming stripped 1 base from V and 2 bases from J, with 14 bases between. The CDR3 consists of 15 residues. The CDR3 DNA follows: TGCAGTGCTAGAGCCCCGCGAGGGGGACAAGAGACCCAGTACTTC. It translates to CSARAPRGGQETQYF.

This clonotype was found many times. This rearrangement joins TRBV15 to TRBJ1-1; 7 bases line up with TRBD1. Germline CDR1 LNHNV, CDR2 YYDKDF (reference sequence). The ends lost 0 bases at V and 2 bases at J; junction bases unmatched: 3. CDR3 size: 15 residues. The CDR3 reads CATSRDEGANTEAFF. The CDR3 bases are TGTGCCACCAGCAGAGATGAGGGGGCAAACACTGAAGCTTTCTTT.

At least ten counts were recorded for this clonotype. V gene TRBV12-3 or TRBV12-4 combines with J gene TRBJ1-2; D not resolved. The CDR3 spans 14 residues. The V and J ends lost 5 bases and 2 bases respectively, with 12 bases between them. The CDR3 DNA reads TGTGCCAGCAGTGCTAGGACGGCGAACTATGGCTACACCTTC. It yields the protein CASSARTANYGYTF.

This chain joins TRBV3-1 and TRBJ1-2; D unclear. The CDR3 extends over 15 amino acids. CDR1 and CDR2 from the germline V gene are LGHDT and YNNKEL (reference sequence). With 0 bases removed from V and 4 bases from J, the gap between germline ends came to 12 bases. Here the CDR3 reads CASSQDGQRIYGYTF. The DNA of the CDR3 is TGTGCCAGCAGCCAAGACGGGCAGCGGATCTATGGCTACACCTTC.

Regarding this clonotype: This could be a read error, since a much larger clone is one nucleotide away. V gene TRBV14 combines with J gene TRBJ2-3, with D perhaps TRBD1 or TRBD2 (5 bases each). In germline, CDR1 is SGHDN, CDR2 FVKESK. This CDR3 has 14 residues. CDR3 bases: TGTACCAGCAGGACAAGGAGGAGCACAGATACGCAGTATTTT. Amino acid sequence: CTSRTRRSTDTQYF. Full variable domain (rest looked up from reference TRBV14 and TRBJ2-3): EAGVTQFPSHSVIEKGQTVTLRCDPISGHDNLYWYRRVMGKEIKFLLHFVKESKQDESGMPNNRFLAERTGGTYSTLKVQPAELEDSGVYFCTSRTRRSTDTQYFGPGTRLTVL.

This clonotype was counted many times. The chain carries TRBV3-1 and TRBJ1-2; 12 nucleotides match TRBD1. The germline V gene encodes CDR1 LGHDT and CDR2 YNNKEL (reference sequence). The CDR3 loop spans 15 amino acids. V was pared by 6 bases and J by 5 bases, with 7 bases of the junction left unmatched. CDR3 coding DNA: TGTGCCAGCAGTTACGGGACAGGGGGCGTATATGGCTACACCTTC. Residues: CASSYGTGGVYGYTF.

This clonotype was seen a few times. The gene calls are TRBV5-6 and TRBJ2-5; possible D gene TRBD2, 5 bases. CDR3 length equals 13 residues. Trimming removed 2 bases at V and 4 bases at J, with 9 bases between. CDR1 is SGHDT and CDR2 is YYEEEE in the germline V gene. CDR3 bases: TGTGCCAGCAGCTTCGGTGAGGGAGAGACCCAGTACTTC. This sequence encodes CASSFGEGETQYF.

This clonotype showed up many times. The genes are TRBV12-3 or TRBV12-4 and TRBJ1-4, with no clear D. This CDR3 region has 16 residues. With 3 bases removed from V and 8 bases from J, the gap between germline ends came to 19 bases. CDR3 sequence reads: CASSFDQRGFYEKLFF. In nucleotides, the CDR3 is TGTGCCAGCAGTTTTGATCAGCGGGGTTTTTACGAAAAACTGTTTTTT.